The rows below give T cell receptor beta chains drawn from one sample of a study of OX40 agonist ivuxolimab in advanced cancers. The table came from immunoSEQ multiplex PCR; TCRdb's copy has only in-frame clones and leaves some out. The table lists approximately 67,000 clones, approximately 93% of them singletons. Specimen: CD4+ or CD8+ T cells sorted from blood, collected in a trial of the OX40 agonist ivuxolimab. All receptors come from an adult with an advanced solid tumor such as melanoma, head and neck, liver or kidney cancer. Both conserved end residues are part of each CDR3. A D gene is named only where the DNA matches it firmly. The listing skips clone size in some rows; elsewhere it reads once, few, many or a size class.

TRBJ2-1 | . | TRBD2 | TRBV5-4 | CASSPPGTIIYNEQFF | TGTGCCAGCAGCCCCCCGGGGACTATAATATACAATGAGCAGTTCTTC
TRBJ2-2 | . | . | TRBV5-1 | CASSLGGPGTANTGELFF | TGCGCCAGCAGCTTGGGTGGGCCCGGGACGGCGAACACCGGGGAGCTGTTTTTT
TRBJ1-3 | . | . | TRBV2 | CASSEMGENTIYF | TGTGCCAGCAGTGAAATGGGGGAAAACACCATATATTTT
TRBJ1-2 | . | TRBD1 | TRBV18 | CASSPDRDYGYTF | TGTGCCAGCTCACCGGACAGGGACTATGGCTACACCTTC
TRBJ1-1 | . | . | TRBV28 | CASRGGAVNTEAFF | TGTGCCAGCAGGGGGGGCGCTGTGAACACTGAAGCTTTCTTT
TRBJ1-1 | . | TRBD1 | TRBV10-2 | CATTDPGQGSTEAFF | TGCGCCACCACTGACCCGGGACAGGGGAGCACTGAAGCTTTCTTT
TRBJ2-2 | . | TRBD2 | TRBV5-1 | CASSLLAGNTGELFF | TGCGCCAGCAGCTTGCTAGCGGGGAACACCGGGGAGCTGTTTTTT
TRBJ2-5 | . | . | TRBV7-2 | CASTIQRGGQETQYF | TGTGCCAGCACCATACAGAGGGGGGGCCAGGAGACCCAGTACTTC
TRBJ1-5 | . | . | TRBV2 | CASSPTDSNQPQHF | TGTGCCAGCAGTCCAACAGATAGCAATCAGCCCCAGCATTTT
TRBJ1-1 | . | . | TRBV19 | CASSIDADMNTEAFF | TGTGCCAGTAGTATTGACGCAGACATGAACACTGAAGCTTTCTTT
TRBJ1-1 | . | . | TRBV19 | CASSIDTLEGGRTEAFF | TGTGCCAGTAGTATAGATACCCTCGAAGGGGGGCGGACTGAAGCTTTCTTT
TRBJ2-7 | . | . | TRBV27 | CASRGGLSYEQYF | TGTGCCAGCAGGGGGGGTCTCTCCTACGAGCAGTACTTC
TRBJ2-3 | . | . | TRBV4-1 | CASRLGGTDTQYF | TGCGCCAGCAGATTAGGGGGCACAGATACGCAGTATTTT
TRBJ2-7 | . | TRBD1 | TRBV6-5 | CASSYRGSSYEQYF | TGTGCCAGCAGCTACAGGGGAAGCTCCTACGAGCAGTACTTC
TRBJ2-1 | . | . | TRBV4-2 | CASSQDEGPDYNEQFF | TGTGCCAGCAGCCAAGATGAAGGACCCGACTACAATGAGCAGTTCTTC
TRBJ1-2 | . | TRBD1 | TRBV2 | CASSEARGTAAKSYGYTF | TGTGCCAGCAGTGAAGCGAGGGGGACAGCCGCGAAGAGCTATGGCTACACCTTC
TRBJ2-3 | . | TRBD1 | TRBV13 | CASSSGSPGGHKMGTDTQYF | TGTGCCAGCAGCTCCGGGTCTCCAGGGGGACACAAAATGGGCACAGATACGCAGTATTTT
TRBJ1-1 | . | . | TRBV10-3 | CASSKEMNTEAFF | TGTGCCAGTTCCAAAGAGATGAACACTGAAGCTTTCTTT
TRBJ1-3 | . | . | TRBV5-1 | CASSLGISGNTIYF | TGCGCCAGCAGCTTGGGGATCTCTGGAAACACCATATATTTT
TRBJ2-2 | once | . | TRBV5-6 | CASSLGPQGTNTGELFF | TGTGCCAGCAGCTTGGGCCCGCAGGGGACGAACACCGGGGAGCTGTTTTTT
TRBJ2-3 | . | . | TRBV11-2 | CASSLVVNTDTQYF | TGTGCCAGCAGCTTAGTTGTGAACACAGATACGCAGTATTTT
TRBJ1-2 | . | TRBD1 | TRBV6-1 | CASSEGIGQGAHYGYTF | TGTGCCAGCAGTGAAGGGATCGGGCAGGGGGCGCACTATGGCTACACCTTC
TRBJ2-2 | . | . | TRBV11-2 | CASSLSGASTGELFF | TGTGCCAGCAGCTTAAGTGGAGCTTCCACCGGGGAGCTGTTTTTT
TRBJ1-2 | . | . | TRBV5-1 | CASSEDSLHYGYTF | TGCGCCAGCAGCGAGGACAGTTTACACTATGGCTACACCTTC
TRBJ1-5 | . | TRBD1 | TRBV25-1 | CASSEGDRGSPQHF | TGTGCCAGCAGTGAAGGTGACAGGGGATCGCCCCAGCATTTT
TRBJ1-3 | . | . | TRBV6-6 | CASSYSPGNTIYF | TGTGCCAGCAGTTATTCCCCTGGAAACACCATATATTTT
TRBJ1-3 | . | . | TRBV5-1 | CASSLAGTGTGNTIYF | TGCGCCAGCAGCTTGGCCGGCACAGGGACTGGAAACACCATATATTTT
TRBJ2-3 | . | TRBD2 | TRBV7-2 | CASSSRLAGRGDTQYF | TGTGCCAGCAGCTCCCGACTAGCGGGGAGGGGAGATACGCAGTATTTT
TRBJ1-4 | few | . | TRBV7-9 | CASSPATGGLATNEKLFF | TGTGCCAGCAGTCCCGCTACAGGTGGACTTGCAACTAATGAAAAACTGTTTTTT
TRBJ2-3 | . | . | TRBV18 | CASSQLQRLDTQYF | TGTGCCAGCTCACAACTTCAGAGGCTTGATACGCAGTATTTT
TRBJ2-7 | . | . | TRBV5-1 | CASSLVGLGPYEQYF | TGCGCCAGCAGCTTGGTAGGGTTGGGACCCTACGAGCAGTACTTC
TRBJ2-2 | . | TRBD2 | TRBV7-9 | CAAGTSGGLNTGELFF | TGTGCCGCCGGGACTAGCGGGGGCTTGAACACCGGGGAGCTGTTTTTT
TRBJ2-7 | . | . | TRBV4-2 | CASSQDLGTFYEQYF | TGTGCCAGCAGCCAAGATCTGGGTACCTTTTACGAGCAGTACTTC
TRBJ2-7 | . | . | TRBV7-2 | CASSLGRYF | TGTGCCAGCAGCTTAGGGCGGTACTTC
TRBJ2-2 | . | TRBD1 | TRBV5-1 | CASSPDRVRGGELFF | TGCGCCAGCAGCCCCGACAGGGTACGGGGCGGGGAGCTGTTTTTT
TRBJ1-6 | . | . | TRBV7-3 | CASSPSRVASPLHF | TGTGCCAGCAGCCCAAGCAGGGTAGCCTCACCCCTCCACTTT
TRBJ2-6 | . | . | TRBV5-4 | CASSPGLRSGANVLTF | TGTGCCAGCAGTCCCGGACTGCGCTCTGGGGCCAACGTCCTGACTTTC
TRBJ1-2 | once | . | TRBV6-5 | CASSYPWEAGYTF | TGTGCCAGCAGTTACCCATGGGAGGCCGGCTACACCTTC
TRBJ1-3 | . | TRBD1 | TRBV18 | CASSQGDSGGNTIYF | TGTGCCAGCTCACAGGGGGACAGTGGCGGAAACACCATATATTTT
TRBJ1-5 | . | . | TRBV29-1 | CSVSSGPAGHQPQHF | TGCAGCGTTTCCTCCGGCCCGGCGGGCCATCAGCCCCAGCATTTT
TRBJ2-7 | . | . | TRBV4-3 | CASSQDPARGHEQYF | TGCGCCAGCAGCCAAGACCCCGCCCGAGGCCACGAGCAGTACTTC
TRBJ2-1 | . | TRBD2 | TRBV7-3 | CASRRTSGDANEQFF | TGTGCCAGCAGGAGGACTAGCGGGGACGCCAATGAGCAGTTCTTC
TRBJ2-3 | . | . | TRBV11-2 | CAGSVHSSEDTQYF | TGTGCCGGCAGCGTTCACTCCTCGGAAGATACGCAGTATTTT
TRBJ1-1 | once | . | TRBV7-2 | CASSLVHRHTEAFF | TGTGCCAGCAGCTTAGTACACAGGCACACTGAAGCTTTCTTT
TRBJ1-4 | . | . | TRBV7-9 | CASSWQGPGKLFF | TGTGCCAGCAGCTGGCAGGGTCCTGGAAAACTGTTTTTT
TRBJ2-5 | . | . | TRBV30 | CAWRYRETQYF | TGTGCCTGGCGCTATAGAGAGACCCAGTACTTC
TRBJ2-1 | . | TRBD2 | TRBV5-1 | CASSSTSGSAYNEQFF | TGCGCCAGCAGCTCGACTAGCGGGAGCGCCTACAATGAGCAGTTCTTC
TRBJ2-1 | . | . | TRBV29-1 | CSVEEGGAFF | TGCAGCGTTGAAGAGGGGGGCGCGTTCTTC
TRBJ2-2 | few | TRBD1 | TRBV2 | CASWTGAGTGELFF | TGTGCCAGCTGGACAGGGGCAGGGACCGGGGAGCTGTTTTTT
TRBJ1-4 | . | . | TRBV19 | CASSVATNEKLFF | TGTGCCAGTAGTGTTGCAACTAATGAAAAACTGTTTTTT
TRBJ2-5 | . | . | TRBV7-8 | CASSLNLGPLRETQYF | TGTGCCAGCAGCTTAAATTTGGGACCGTTACGGGAGACCCAGTACTTC
TRBJ2-1 | . | . | TRBV19 | CASRAGYNEQFF | TGTGCCAGCAGGGCGGGGTACAATGAGCAGTTCTTC
TRBJ2-2 | . | TRBD1 | TRBV7-2 | CASSWTGYGAGELFF | TGTGCCAGCAGCTGGACAGGGTATGGGGCCGGGGAGCTGTTTTTT
TRBJ2-7 | . | TRBD1 | TRBV18 | CASSVRQGDYEQYF | TGTGCCAGCTCAGTTAGACAGGGGGACTACGAGCAGTACTTC
TRBJ2-2 | . | TRBD2 | TRBV7-7 | CASSLAPTSGGTGELFF | TGTGCTAGCAGCTTAGCCCCGACTAGCGGGGGAACCGGGGAGCTGTTTTTT
TRBJ1-4 | once | . | TRBV6-6 | CASSYDGKNEKLFF | TGTGCCAGCAGTTACGACGGAAAGAATGAAAAACTGTTTTTT
TRBJ2-2 | . | . | TRBV29-1 | CSVEGRRGTGELFF | TGCAGCGTGGAGGGACGACGAGGGACCGGGGAGCTGTTTTTT